These T cell receptor beta chains were read from a single sample in a study of cytomegalovirus exposure and HLA in healthy donors. TCRdb keeps only in-frame clones here, not all; method: immunoSEQ multiplex PCR. The table has 35,000 to 50,000 clones, roughly half seen once. Sequenced sample: PBMCs. These receptors all stem from a man in his 60s in good health and CMV-seronegative. Each CDR3 is given with its conserved first and last residue. The D gene is left open where the match is weak. Clone size is stated in some rows and not others, as once, few, many or a class when expanded.

d_gene,v_gene,j_gene,abundance,CDR3aa,CDR3nt
NA,TRBV5-1,TRBJ1-4,NA,CASSLQGVGEKLFF,TGCGCCAGCAGCTTGCAAGGGGTTGGCGAAAAACTGTTTTTT
TRBD1,TRBV7-2,TRBJ2-1,NA,CASSDDRVYNEQFF,TGTGCCAGCAGCGACGACAGGGTTTACAATGAGCAGTTCTTC
NA,TRBV30,TRBJ2-2,NA,CAWGRGNTGELFF,TGTGCCTGGGGGCGGGGAAACACCGGGGAGCTGTTTTTT
NA,TRBV7-6,TRBJ1-5,few,CAVGGPGQPQHF,TGTGCCGTCGGGGGGCCGGGGCAGCCCCAGCATTTT
TRBD1,TRBV29-1,TRBJ1-2,few,CSVAVRGTGVGVYYGYTF,TGCAGCGTGGCTGTTCGAGGGACAGGCGTGGGGGTCTACTATGGCTACACCTTC
NA,TRBV29-1,TRBJ1-6,NA,CSVREEGVNSPLHF,TGCAGCGTCCGAGAGGAAGGGGTTAATTCACCCCTCCACTTT
NA,TRBV21-1,TRBJ1-1,NA,CASSALSGGARTEAFF,TGTGCCAGCAGCGCGCTCTCAGGGGGAGCAAGGACTGAAGCTTTCTTT
TRBD2,TRBV5-4,TRBJ2-1,few,CASSLGGLAGANEQFF,TGTGCCAGCAGCTTGGGGGGACTAGCGGGAGCCAATGAGCAGTTCTTC
TRBD1,TRBV30,TRBJ1-2,NA,CAWSTGVSNYGYTF,TGTGCCTGGAGTACAGGGGTATCTAACTATGGCTACACCTTC
NA,TRBV19,TRBJ2-7,NA,CASSTQQGVQKQYF,TGTGCCAGTAGTACTCAACAGGGAGTTCAGAAGCAGTACTTC
NA,TRBV2,TRBJ1-1,NA,CASREALNTEAFF,TGTGCCAGCAGAGAGGCGTTGAACACTGAAGCTTTCTTT
NA,TRBV30,TRBJ1-1,few,CAWSVGPGRTEAFF,TGTGCCTGGAGTGTAGGGCCAGGGCGAACTGAAGCTTTCTTT
NA,TRBV4-1,TRBJ1-1,NA,CASSQEKEVGSEAFF,TGCGCCAGCAGCCAAGAGAAGGAGGTGGGCTCTGAAGCTTTCTTT
TRBD1,TRBV2,TRBJ2-1,NA,CASKGQGIIQAQFF,TGTGCCAGCAAGGGACAGGGAATCATACAGGCGCAGTTCTTC
NA,TRBV5-1,TRBJ1-1,NA,CASSLVGDPNTEAFF,TGCGCCAGCAGCTTGGTCGGAGATCCGAACACTGAAGCTTTCTTT
TRBD1,TRBV7-8,TRBJ2-1,NA,CASSFRGNEQFF,TGTGCCAGCAGCTTCAGGGGGAATGAGCAGTTCTTC
TRBD2,TRBV7-2,TRBJ2-7,NA,CASRPGLASYEQYF,TGTGCCAGCAGGCCGGGACTAGCCTCCTACGAGCAGTACTTC
NA,TRBV7-9,TRBJ1-1,NA,CASSLTGGTEAFF,TGTGCCAGCAGCTTAACGGGAGGGACTGAAGCTTTCTTT
NA,TRBV7-2,TRBJ2-6,NA,CASSLDGAAGANVLTF,TGTGCCAGCAGCTTAGATGGAGCCGCTGGGGCCAACGTCCTGACTTTC
TRBD2,TRBV7-9,TRBJ2-1,NA,CASSLWLAGGPGEQFF,TGTGCCAGCAGCTTATGGCTAGCGGGAGGGCCGGGTGAGCAGTTCTTC
NA,TRBV9,TRBJ2-1,few,CASSVGGLEEQFF,TGTGCCAGCAGCGTAGGGGGGCTCGAGGAGCAGTTCTTC
TRBD1,TRBV27,TRBJ1-1,NA,CASSPHRGTSPEAFF,TGTGCCAGCAGTCCCCACAGGGGGACGAGCCCTGAAGCTTTCTTT
NA,TRBV6-6,TRBJ2-7,few,CASSYSSSGEQYF,TGTGCCAGCAGTTACTCATCCTCGGGCGAGCAGTACTTC
NA,TRBV9,TRBJ2-7,NA,CASSGPSSLPAEQYF,TGTGCCAGCAGCGGTCCTTCATCACTTCCTGCCGAGCAGTACTTC
NA,TRBV7-2,TRBJ2-3,NA,CASSLRGGSTDTQYF,TGTGCCAGCAGCTTAAGAGGGGGAAGCACAGATACGCAGTATTTT
NA,TRBV29-1,TRBJ2-2,few,CSVEEGRGDGELFF,TGCAGCGTTGAAGAGGGCAGGGGAGACGGGGAGCTGTTTTTT
TRBD1,TRBV30,TRBJ2-7,few,CAFRDRVYEQYF,TGTGCCTTCCGGGACAGGGTCTACGAGCAGTACTTC
TRBD1,TRBV7-9,TRBJ1-5,NA,CASSLGQSNQPQHF,TGTGCCAGCAGCCTGGGACAGAGCAATCAGCCCCAGCATTTT
TRBD2,TRBV19,TRBJ2-3,NA,CASSIGGTSGRRRTDTQYF,TGTGCCAGTAGTATAGGCGGGACTAGCGGTCGGAGGCGCACAGATACGCAGTATTTT
TRBD1,TRBV5-1,TRBJ2-1,NA,CASSLKGQGYDEQFF,TGCGCCAGCAGCTTGAAGGGACAGGGGTACGATGAGCAGTTCTTC
TRBD2,TRBV15,TRBJ2-1,few,CATSKDGGSSYNEQFF,TGTGCCACCAGCAAGGACGGCGGGAGCTCCTACAATGAGCAGTTCTTC
NA,TRBV7-8,TRBJ2-7,NA,CASSLGRESVQYF,TGTGCCAGCAGCTTAGGTCGTGAATCGGTGCAGTACTTC
NA,TRBV29-1,TRBJ1-2,NA,CSVLPLRGIFGYTF,TGCAGCGTACTACCACTTAGAGGGATTTTTGGCTACACCTTC
TRBD2,TRBV15,TRBJ2-7,NA,CATSRGAGGWREQYF,TGTGCCACCAGCAGAGGGGCGGGGGGCTGGCGCGAGCAGTACTTC
NA,TRBV7-9,TRBJ1-5,NA,CASSRQNTAQHF,TGTGCCAGCAGCCGCCAAAATACTGCCCAGCATTTT
NA,TRBV9,TRBJ1-2,few,CASSEDTRLTGYTF,TGTGCCAGCAGCGAGGATACAAGACTCACCGGCTACACCTTC
NA,TRBV7-2,TRBJ1-1,few,CASSRRAMNTEAFF,TGTGCCAGCAGCCGCAGGGCCATGAACACTGAAGCTTTCTTT
TRBD1,TRBV10-3,TRBJ2-5,NA,CATGDRGETQYF,TGTGCCACGGGGGACAGGGGAGAGACCCAGTACTTC
NA,TRBV15,TRBJ2-7,NA,CATSRPLEGEQYF,TGTGCCACCAGCAGACCACTGGAGGGCGAGCAGTACTTC
NA,TRBV15,TRBJ1-5,NA,CATSRGLANQPQHF,TGTGCCACCAGCAGGGGTTTAGCAAATCAGCCCCAGCATTTT